These 28 T cell receptor beta chains were sequenced from one sample in a study of cytomegalovirus exposure and HLA in healthy donors. PCR primers comprised 60 Vbeta and 13 Jbeta primers. Measured with immunoSEQ multiplex PCR; TCRdb has only the in-frame clones, and not every one. The table for this sample gives 150,000 or so clones. The specimen was PBMCs. The receptors were sampled from a woman in her forties in good health and CMV-seropositive.

CDR3 amino acids: CASSLEGGVGQPQHF. The CDR3 DNA reads as TGCGCCAGCAGCTTGGAGGGGGGGGTAGGACAGCCCCAGCATTTT. The rearrangement uses TRBV5-1 and TRBJ1-5; D is perhaps TRBD1 (6 bases). The germline CDR1 and CDR2 sequences are SGHRS and YFSETQ. With 0 bases removed from V and 7 bases from J, the gap between germline ends came to 14 bases. CDR3 length: 15 residues.

J is TRBJ1-5 and V is TRBV30; 8 bases match TRBD1. V shed 3 bases and J 4 bases; nucleotides not matched to a gene: 5. CDR1 GTSNPN and CDR2 SVGIG come from the germline V gene (reference sequence). The CDR3 spans 14 residues. CDR3 DNA: TGTGCCTGGAGCCGGGACAGGAAGAATCAGCCCCAGCATTTT. Translating it yields CAWSRDRKNQPQHF.

The genes are TRBV7-2 and TRBJ2-7; TRBD2 matches at 9 bases. J gave up 7 bases and V 1 base, and 11 bases lay outside the gene matches. Germline values: CDR1 SGHTA, CDR2 FQGNSA. This CDR3 has 16 residues. For the CDR3, the DNA is TGTGCCAGCAGCTTAGTAGCGGGGGCACAGGGGAGAGAGCAGTACTTC. This gives the protein CASSLVAGAQGREQYF.

J is TRBJ2-1 and V is TRBV6-5, with 8 bases identical to TRBD2. The CDR3 has 15 amino acids. Germline CDR1 reads MNHEY; CDR2 reads SVGAGI. V trimming: 5 bases; J trimming: 0 bases; junction bases outside the gene matches: 3. The CDR3 coding sequence is TGTGCCAGCAGTGCCAGCGGGAGCTCCTACAATGAGCAGTTCTTC. Amino acids: CASSASGSSYNEQFF.

V gene TRBV10-2 combines with J gene TRBJ2-2, with TRBD2 identical over 8 bases. The CDR3 contains 15 residues. The germline CDR1 and CDR2 sequences are WSHSY and SAAADI. The ends lost 2 bases at V and 3 bases at J; junction bases unmatched: 2. CDR3 loop: CASSEIAGYTGELFF. In nucleotides, the CDR3 is TGCGCCAGCAGTGAGATAGCGGGATACACCGGGGAGCTGTTTTTT.

This chain links TRBV19 with TRBJ1-5, with no clear D. This CDR3 is 12 amino acids long. V was cut by 8 bases and J by 0 bases, with 5 bases left in between. Germline lookup yields CDR1 LNHDA and CDR2 SQIVND (reference sequence). CDR3 sequence: CASQYSNQPQHF. CDR3 in DNA: TGTGCCAGTCAGTATAGCAATCAGCCCCAGCATTTT.

V and J are TRBV10-2 and TRBJ2-7; D is perhaps TRBD2 (5 bases). CDR1 and CDR2 from the germline V gene are WSHSY and SAAADI. V lost 5 bases to trimming and J lost 3 bases, with 8 bases between them. CDR3 length equals 12 residues. The CDR3 loop is CASSTSGYEQYF. CDR3 sequence (DNA): TGCGCCAGCAGTACCAGCGGCTACGAGCAGTACTTC.

DNA for the CDR3: TGTGCCAGTAGTATAGTCTACAGCGGGACCGAGACCCAGTACTTC. It encodes CASSIVYSGTETQYF. This chain connects TRBV19 to TRBJ2-5; 7 nucleotides align to TRBD2. The CDR3 spans 15 residues. Germline CDR1 is LNHDA and CDR2 is SQIVND (reference sequence). With 1 base clipped from V and 5 bases from J, the junction kept 7 bases outside the gene matches.

The rearrangement uses TRBV25-1 and TRBJ2-5, with TRBD1 identical over 10 bases. The DNA end lines up better with TRBJ2-7; the J call may be wrong. Looked up from germline, CDR1 is MGHDK and CDR2 is SYGVNS. This CDR3 contains 15 residues. The DNA for the CDR3 is TGTGCCAGCAGTGTACTCGGGACAGGGGTTTACGAGCAGTACTTC. As protein: CASSVLGTGVYEQYF.

The chain has TRBV19 and TRBJ1-5; 9 positions match TRBD1. The CDR3 has 14 residues. V lost 5 bases to trimming and J lost 5 bases; unmatched junction nucleotides: 4. Per germline, CDR1 LNHDA and CDR2 SQIVND (reference sequence). The CDR3 coding sequence is TGTGCCAGTAGTGAGACAGGGGGACATCAGCCCCAGCATTTT. It yields the protein CASSETGGHQPQHF.

The rearrangement joins TRBV15 to TRBJ2-5; the match to TRBD1 covers 9 bases. V lost 5 bases, J lost 8 bases, and 9 bases stayed unmatched. Germline V lookup: CDR1 LNHNV, CDR2 YYDKDF (reference sequence). CDR3 length: 14 amino acids. DNA for the CDR3: TGTGCCACCAGCTTACCTGGGACAGGGTTTACCCAGTACTTC. Translation: CATSLPGTGFTQYF.

The chain recombines TRBV5-1 with TRBJ2-3; no clear D. CDR1 is SGHRS and CDR2 is YFSETQ in the germline V gene. V shed 1 base and J shed 3 bases, with 15 bases lying between them. The CDR3 length is 16 residues. The CDR3 spells CASSLNFPPTTDTQYF. CDR3 DNA sequence: TGCGCCAGCAGCTTGAACTTCCCACCCACTACAGATACGCAGTATTTT.

The CDR3 spells CASSFRESQPQHF. CDR3 in DNA: TGTGCCAGCAGTTTCAGGGAATCTCAGCCCCAGCATTTT. This chain connects TRBV28 to TRBJ1-5; D possibly corresponds to TRBD1 (5 bases). The germline gives CDR1 MDHEN, CDR2 SYDVKM. The ends were cut back, 3 bases at V and 6 bases at J, with 9 bases in the middle. The CDR3 length is 13 residues.

The V call is TRBV7-9, the J call TRBJ1-1; D not resolved. Trimming removed 11 bases from V and 2 bases from J, with 15 bases in between. The CDR3 has 13 residues. CDR1 SEHNR and CDR2 FQNEAQ come from the germline V gene (reference sequence). This chain's CDR3 is CALERQKNTEAFF. In DNA form, the CDR3 reads TGTGCCCTCGAGCGGCAAAAAAACACTGAAGCTTTCTTT.

This chain connects TRBV7-2 to TRBJ2-7; the D is unclear. V shed 5 bases and J shed 0 bases, with 8 bases lying between them. There are 13 residues in the CDR3. Germline loops: CDR1 SGHTA, CDR2 FQGNSA. The CDR3 region has the DNA TGTGCCAGCAGCCCTCGGTCCTCCTACGAGCAGTACTTC. As protein: CASSPRSSYEQYF.

The V and J genes are TRBV28 and TRBJ2-7; 10 bases line up with TRBD2. V trimming: 5 bases; J trimming: 6 bases; junction bases outside the gene matches: 16. This CDR3 is 17 amino acids long. Germline V gene sequence: CDR1 MDHEN, CDR2 SYDVKM. CDR3 sequence: CASSPPAPGLASREQYF. CDR3 nucleotide sequence: TGTGCCAGCAGTCCCCCGGCGCCGGGACTAGCGTCTCGCGAGCAGTACTTC.

In the case of this clone: This same CDR3 is encoded by further DNA sequences in the sample. The chain is built from TRBV7-3 and TRBJ2-1; 13 bases agree with TRBD2. The CDR3 is 15 residues long. Germline lookup yields CDR1 SGHTA and CDR2 FQGTGA. The V segment lost 6 bases and the J segment 7 bases; nucleotides outside the gene matches: 6. The CDR3 sequence: CASSSGLAGVNEQFF. CDR3 bases: TGTGCCAGCAGTTCAGGACTAGCGGGAGTTAATGAGCAGTTCTTC. Looking up the rest from reference TRBV7-3 and TRBJ2-1 gives the full variable domain: GAGVSQTPSNKVTEKGKYVELRCDPISGHTALYWYRQSLGQGPEFLIYFQGTGAADDSGLPNDRFFAVRPEGSVSTLKIQRTERGDSAVYLCASSSGLAGVNEQFFGPGTRLTVL.

This chain uses TRBV5-1 with TRBJ2-1, with a tentative D call TRBD2 (5 bases). CDR1 SGHRS and CDR2 YFSETQ come from the germline V gene. The CDR3 totals 14 residues. The V end was cut by 5 bases, the J end by 1 base, with 10 bases between. CDR3 in DNA: TGCGCCAGCAGACGAGCGGCTTCCTACAATGAGCAGTTCTTC. It specifies CASRRAASYNEQFF.

CDR3 residues: CASSLGLAGGETQYF. The CDR3 DNA follows: TGTGCCAGCAGCTTAGGACTAGCGGGTGGAGAGACCCAGTACTTC. The chain has TRBV7-2 and TRBJ2-5; 10 nucleotides align to TRBD2. The CDR3 totals 15 residues. Trimming cost V 1 base and J 4 bases; bases outside gene matches: 3. CDR1 and CDR2 from the germline V gene are SGHTA and FQGNSA. Complete variable domain (other parts from reference TRBV7-2 and TRBJ2-5): GAGVSQSPSNKVTEKGKDVELRCDPISGHTALYWYRQSLGQGLEFLIYFQGNSAPDKSGLPSDRFSAERTGGSVSTLTIQRTQQEDSAVYLCASSLGLAGGETQYFGPGTRLLVL.

The rearrangement links TRBV15 to TRBJ1-1; TRBD1 matches 7 bases. The J segment lost 1 base and the V segment lost 0 bases, leaving 8 bases of the junction unmatched. This CDR3 spans 17 amino acids. Germline lookup yields CDR1 LNHNV and CDR2 YYDKDF (reference sequence). The CDR3 bases are TGTGCCACCAGCAGAGATGGTTATCGACAGGGGAACACTGAAGCTTTCTTT. It translates to CATSRDGYRQGNTEAFF.

V gene TRBV4-3 combines with J gene TRBJ2-1; D may be TRBD2 (6 bases). V lost 0 bases and J lost 10, with 19 bases in between. The length of the CDR3 is 16 residues. Germline V CDR1 and CDR2: LGHNA, YSLEER. The CDR3 nucleotides are TGCGCCAGCAGCCAAGACGTCAGGGTGAGAGCGGGCGAGCAGTTCTTC. Encoded protein: CASSQDVRVRAGEQFF.

Concerning this clone: Likely a read error: the CDR3 ends without its conserved phenylalanine or tryptophan. No DNA is shown, since the ends of the CDR3 on it are uncertain; the CDR3 is the one TCRdb lists. This chain links TRBV5-6 with TRBJ1-2. The CDR3 contains 12 residues when both ends are counted. The germline gives CDR1 SGHDT, CDR2 YYEEEE. The CDR3 loop reads CASSLGGGIDGL.

Worth noting for this clone: The junction and the germline gene differ at one end; a read error may be behind it. CDR3 region: CASSPGTVHTNTQYF. The CDR3, as DNA: TGTGCCAGCAGCCCCGGGACTGTTCACACAAATACGCAGTATTTT. The V gene is TRBV7-7, the J gene TRBJ2-3; possible D gene TRBD2, 6 bases. The CDR3 contains 15 residues. Germline V gene lookup returns CDR1 SSHAT and CDR2 FNYEAQ (reference sequence).

V gene TRBV5-6 combines with J gene TRBJ2-7, with D maybe TRBD2 (6 bases). In germline, CDR1 is SGHDT, CDR2 YYEEEE. The CDR3 totals 15 residues. V lost 0 bases, J lost 2 bases, and 12 bases lay in between. The DNA of the CDR3 is TGTGCCAGCAGCTTGGAGGTAGCGGCAACCTACGAGCAGTACTTC. This gives the protein CASSLEVAATYEQYF. Filled out from reference TRBV5-6 and TRBJ2-7, the complete variable domain reads DAGVTQSPTHLIKTRGQQVTLRCSPKSGHDTVSWYQQALGQGPQFIFQYYEEEERQRGNFPDRFSGHQFPNYSSELNVNALLLGDSALYLCASSLEVAATYEQYFGPGTRLTVT.

The chain carries TRBV28 and TRBJ2-1, with 7 bases aligning to TRBD1. Germline V gene data show CDR1 as MDHEN and CDR2 as SYDVKM. CDR3 length: 15 residues. The V and J ends lost 2 bases and 5 bases, in that order; junction bases with no gene match: 6. CDR3 sequence (DNA): TGTGCCAGCAGTTTAGGGGTGACAGGGAACAATGAGCAGTTCTTC. Translation gives CASSLGVTGNNEQFF. Using reference TRBV28 and TRBJ2-1 for the parts outside the CDR3, the full variable domain is DVKVTQSSRYLVKRTGEKVFLECVQDMDHENMFWYRQDPGLGLRLIYFSYDVKMKEKGDIPEGYSVSREKKERFSLILESASTNQTSMYLCASSLGVTGNNEQFFGPGTRLTVL.

The chain recombines TRBV9 with TRBJ2-1; the D gene is possibly TRBD2 (6 bases). This CDR3 region has 15 residues. Trimming left V 0 bases short and J 3 bases short, with 10 bases between. Germline assignment: CDR1 SGDLS and CDR2 YYNGEE. The chain's CDR3 is CASSVGRLVYNEQFF. CDR3 in DNA: TGTGCCAGCAGCGTAGGGCGACTAGTCTACAATGAGCAGTTCTTC.

The chain is built from TRBV19 and TRBJ2-5, with 8 bases lining up with TRBD1. The ends lost 2 bases at V and 5 bases at J; junction bases unmatched: 7. This CDR3 has 15 amino acids. Germline values: CDR1 LNHDA, CDR2 SQIVND (reference sequence). The CDR3 spells CASSIMDRDRETQYF. The CDR3 region has the DNA TGTGCCAGTAGTATAATGGACAGGGACCGCGAGACCCAGTACTTC.

The chain is built from TRBV4-3 and TRBJ1-5; 8 nucleotides align to TRBD1. The CDR3 covers 19 residues. V dropped 0 bases and J dropped 0; count of bases not matched to a gene: 10. Germline CDR1 is LGHNA and CDR2 is YSLEER. The CDR3 coding sequence is TGCGCCAGCAGCCAAGATTGGACAGGGAGAAGGAATAGCAATCAGCCCCAGCATTTT. Translating it yields CASSQDWTGRRNSNQPQHF.